This section outlines one TCR beta chain sequence together with its context. Antigen unknown. Graves' hyperthyroidism without ophthalmopathy progression within 18 months was termed stable. Disease duration under 2 months; hyperthyroidism patients were aged 18 to 65. PBMCs were collected from a 10 ml volume of fresh peripheral blood. Regions amplified from RNA transcripts were the TCR beta CDR3 regions. RT-PCR in the first round (using the HTBI primer set) targeted the TCR CDR3. MiXCR was run by TCRdb on the multiplex PCR reads, yielding one entry per CDR3 protein. The sample lists hundreds of thousands of distinct CDR3 sequences, around 15% occurring once. This sample stems from a study of T cells in Graves' hyperthyroidism and ophthalmopathy. General study points: Blood also carried most thyroid clonotypes expanded above 0.001.

Germline V gives CDR1 MGHRA, CDR2 YSYEKL. This CDR3 region has 20 residues. The ends lost 3 bases at V and 4 bases at J; junction bases unmatched: 16. This TCR was sampled from a woman aged 18-35 years with Graves' hyperthyroidism. This chain connects TRBV4-1 to TRBJ1-6; TRBD1 agrees at 9 bases. Sequenced: blood. The CDR3 protein is CASSQGDRVFSQEYNSPLHF. The CDR3, as DNA: TGCGCCAGCAGCCAGGGGGACAGGGTGTTTTCCCAAGAATATAATTCACCCCTCCACTTT.